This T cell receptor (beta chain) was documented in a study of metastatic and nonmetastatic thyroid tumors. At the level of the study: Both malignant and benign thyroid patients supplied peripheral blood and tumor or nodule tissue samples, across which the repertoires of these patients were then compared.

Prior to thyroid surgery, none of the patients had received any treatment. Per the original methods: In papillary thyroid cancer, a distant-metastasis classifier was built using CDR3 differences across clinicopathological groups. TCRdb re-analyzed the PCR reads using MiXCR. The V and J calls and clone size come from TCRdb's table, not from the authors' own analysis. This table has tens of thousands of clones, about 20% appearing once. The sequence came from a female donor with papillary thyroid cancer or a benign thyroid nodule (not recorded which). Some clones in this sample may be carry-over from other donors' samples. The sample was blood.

This CDR3 reads CASSGRDRGQPQHF. As DNA, the CDR3 is TGTGCCAGCAGCGGACGGGACAGGGGTCAGCCCCAGCATTTT. The chain joins TRBV7-8 to TRBJ1-5; 10 bases map to TRBD1. Per germline, CDR1 SGHVS and CDR2 FQNEAQ. The CDR3 is 14 residues long. Trimming took 5 bases from V and 6 from J; bases not matched to a gene: 4.